This entry lists 30 T cell receptor beta chains sequenced from one sample in a study of monozygotic twins with inflammatory bowel disease. TCRdb re-called the 5' RACE reads and gives one entry per CDR3 protein, without DNA. The sample table includes under 350,000 distinct CDR3 sequences. The source material was blood. The source of these receptors is a human donor with ulcerative colitis or Crohn's disease, or a healthy co-twin of an affected twin (not recorded which).

The J gene is TRBJ2-3, the V gene TRBV2; lacking DNA, the TRBD2 call made by TCRdb goes unchecked. The CDR3 is made up of 13 amino acids. Per the germline V gene, CDR1 is SNHLY and CDR2 is FYNNEI. CDR3 amino acids: CACDYGLTDTQYF. Supplemented by reference TRBV2 and TRBJ2-3, the full variable domain reads EPEVTQTPSHQVTQMGQEVILRCVPISNHLYFYWYRQILGQKVEFLVSFYNNEISEKSEIFDDQFSVERPDGSNFTLKIRSTKLEDSAMYFCACDYGLTDTQYFGPGTRLTVL.

This rearrangement joins TRBV20-1 to TRBJ2-3; the TCRdb call, TRBD1, lacks DNA for checking. Germline V gene data show CDR1 as DFQATT and CDR2 as SNEGSKA (reference sequence). The CDR3 totals 14 residues. CDR3 in amino acids: CSARRTGGANTQYF.

The chain carries TRBV5-1 and TRBJ2-1; TCRdb indicates TRBD1, and absent DNA this call remains unverified. CDR1 and CDR2 (germline): SGHRS, YFSETQ. The CDR3 spans 15 residues. CDR3: CASSLAQGARNEQFF.

The gene calls are TRBV27 and TRBJ2-2. The CDR3 is 13 amino acids. From germline, CDR1 is MNHEY and CDR2 SMNVEV (reference sequence). The CDR3 here is CASSLSILGELFF.

The CDR3 region is CASSPINEQFF. The chain employs TRBV18 and TRBJ2-1. This CDR3 contains 11 residues. Per germline, CDR1 KGHSH and CDR2 LQKENI. The full variable domain, in which reference TRBV18 and TRBJ2-1 provide the parts outside the CDR3, is NAGVMQNPRHLVRRRGQEARLRCSPMKGHSHVYWYRQLPEEGLKFMVYLQKENIIDESGMPKERFSAEFPKEGPSILRIQQVVRGDSAAYFCASSPINEQFFGPGTRLTVL.

The V gene is TRBV30, the J gene TRBJ1-1; the TRBD1 assignment by TCRdb is unverifiable without DNA. Germline CDR1 reads GTSNPN; CDR2 reads SVGIG (reference sequence). The length of the CDR3 is 15 residues. This chain's CDR3 is CAWSVTGARLTEAFF.

This chain uses TRBV20-1 with TRBJ2-5; as DNA is missing, the TRBD2 call by TCRdb cannot be tested. This CDR3 comprises 14 residues. Germline V CDR1 and CDR2: DFQATT, SNEGSKA (reference sequence). The CDR3 loop reads CSAGEREGQETQYF.

This chain uses TRBV7-6 with TRBJ2-7; TCRdb picks TRBD1, but there is no DNA to check that call. The CDR3 is made up of 14 amino acids. Germline assignment: CDR1 SGHVS and CDR2 FNYEAQ. CDR3 sequence reads: CASSAGTGGYEQYF.

The gene calls are TRBV5-1 and TRBJ1-1; TCRdb designates TRBD1, a call that cannot be tested without DNA. This CDR3 has 17 amino acids. CDR1 is SGHRS, CDR2 YFSETQ, per germline. The CDR3 here is CASSLDQGAGKGTEAFF.

The chain joins TRBV5-4 to TRBJ2-1. The CDR3 extends over 15 amino acids. Germline CDR1 is SGHNT and CDR2 is YYREEE (reference sequence). The CDR3 sequence is CASSKSRNSYNEQFF.

The J gene is TRBJ2-2, the V gene TRBV24-1; as DNA is missing, the TRBD2 call by TCRdb cannot be tested. The CDR3 has 15 amino acids. Per germline, CDR1 KGHDR and CDR2 SFDVKD. The CDR3 spells CATSEQGLNTGELFF.

V usage is TRBV5-1 and J usage is TRBJ2-5; without DNA, the TCRdb call of TRBD1 cannot be checked. Germline V gene sequence: CDR1 SGHRS, CDR2 YFSETQ. This CDR3 spans 15 amino acids. The CDR3 spells CASSLGIQGPETQYF.

The chain links TRBV15 to TRBJ2-5; TCRdb proposes TRBD1, but this gene call is untestable without DNA. CDR1 is LNHNV, CDR2 YYDKDF, per germline (reference sequence). The CDR3 extends over 15 amino acids. The CDR3 reads CATSRDRDIGETQYF.

The V call is TRBV11-2, the J call TRBJ1-5. This CDR3 region has 15 residues. The germline gives CDR1 SGHAT, CDR2 FQNNGV. The CDR3 sequence: CASSLDPYSNQPQHF. The variable domain in full, completed from reference TRBV11-2 and TRBJ1-5, reads EAGVAQSPRYKIIEKRQSVAFWCNPISGHATLYWYQQILGQGPKLLIQFQNNGVVDDSQLPKDRFSAERLKGVDSTLKIQPAKLEDSAVYLCASSLDPYSNQPQHFGDGTRLSIL.

The chain carries TRBV7-2 and TRBJ2-1; TCRdb's assignment of TRBD2 cannot be checked, as there is no DNA. CDR1 SGHTA and CDR2 FQGNSA come from the germline V gene. This CDR3 comprises 16 residues. CDR3 in amino acids: CASSLFWSGGGNEQFF.

The V gene is TRBV7-9, the J gene TRBJ2-7; as DNA is missing, the TRBD1 call by TCRdb cannot be tested. Looked up from germline, CDR1 is SEHNR and CDR2 is FQNEAQ (reference sequence). The CDR3 covers 16 residues. The CDR3 protein is CASSLVTGGAPYEQYF. The full variable domain, its missing parts supplied by reference TRBV7-9 and TRBJ2-7, is DTGVSQNPRHKITKRGQNVTFRCDPISEHNRLYWYRQTLGQGPEFLTYFQNEAQLEKSRLLSDRFSAERPKGSFSTLEIQRTEQGDSAMYLCASSLVTGGAPYEQYFGPGTRLTVT.

Here the CDR3 reads CSVDTGTGGGYEQYF. V usage is TRBV29-1 and J usage is TRBJ2-7; TCRdb returns TRBD1, unconfirmable since there is no DNA. This CDR3 has 15 residues. The germline V gene encodes CDR1 SQVTM and CDR2 ANQGSEA.

The chain recombines TRBV20-1 with TRBJ2-7; TCRdb picks TRBD1, but there is no DNA to check that call. Germline assignment: CDR1 DFQATT and CDR2 SNEGSKA (reference sequence). This CDR3 has 14 amino acids. CDR3 sequence reads: CSARSGTGGDEQYF.

This chain joins TRBV19 and TRBJ1-5; TCRdb picks TRBD1, but there is no DNA to check that call. The germline CDR1 and CDR2 sequences are LNHDA and SQIVND (reference sequence). CDR3 length: 16 amino acids. CDR3 sequence: CASSQDRGLSNQPQHF.

The chain employs TRBV10-3 and TRBJ2-3. The CDR3 is made up of 13 amino acids. Germline CDR1 ENHRY, CDR2 SYGVKD. The CDR3: CAISVERTDTQYF.

The rearrangement uses TRBV2 and TRBJ2-2; TCRdb's assignment of TRBD1 cannot be checked, as there is no DNA. The V gene's germline CDR1 is SNHLY and CDR2 FYNNEI. The CDR3 runs to 15 residues. The CDR3 sequence: CASREGQGNTGELFF.

The chain links TRBV4-1 to TRBJ2-7; checking the TCRdb D call of TRBD2 is not possible without DNA. This CDR3 spans 16 amino acids. Germline lookup yields CDR1 MGHRA and CDR2 YSYEKL. The CDR3 sequence is CASSQVLASTAYEQYF.

The chain is built from TRBV27 and TRBJ2-2; absent DNA, TCRdb's TRBD1 call cannot be checked. CDR3 size: 16 residues. Germline CDR1 MNHEY, CDR2 SMNVEV (reference sequence). This CDR3 is CASSSKQGQSTGELFF.

This sequence joins TRBV9 and TRBJ2-2; the D gene TCRdb calls, TRBD1, cannot be checked with no DNA. Per germline, CDR1 SGDLS and CDR2 YYNGEE. The CDR3 is made up of 17 amino acids. CDR3: CASSPPGVGERTGELFF.

The V call is TRBV20-1, the J call TRBJ1-1; TCRdb picks TRBD1, but there is no DNA to check that call. CDR3 length equals 13 residues. From germline, CDR1 is DFQATT and CDR2 SNEGSKA (reference sequence). This chain's CDR3 is CRPLGWGIGEAFF.

V usage is TRBV6-2 or TRBV6-3 and J usage is TRBJ1-5. CDR1 is MNHEY, CDR2 SVGEGT, per germline. The CDR3 is made up of 17 amino acids. This CDR3 is CASSYGRGFGSNQPQHF.

The V and J genes are TRBV10-3 and TRBJ1-1; lacking DNA, the TRBD1 call made by TCRdb goes unchecked. The germline CDR1 and CDR2 sequences are ENHRY and SYGVKD. This CDR3 comprises 16 residues. Here the CDR3 reads CAISESQGRTGTEAFF.

This chain links TRBV7-2 with TRBJ2-7; the D call of TRBD2 rests on TCRdb alone, since no DNA is present to check it. CDR3 length equals 12 residues. CDR1 is SGHTA, CDR2 FQGNSA, per germline. Here the CDR3 reads CASSPSLVEQYF.

The rearrangement joins TRBV9 to TRBJ2-7; TCRdb's D gene call, TRBD1, goes unchecked for lack of DNA. There are 16 residues in the CDR3. The germline V gene has CDR1 SGDLS and CDR2 YYNGEE. This CDR3 is CASSPQSTGNPYEQYF.

The gene calls are TRBV11-2 and TRBJ1-2; TCRdb's D call, TRBD1, is unchecked because there is no DNA. Germline V CDR1 and CDR2: SGHAT, FQNNGV. This CDR3 comprises 15 residues. The CDR3 reads CASSLIGDREAGYTF.